The 11 T cell receptor beta chains given below trace back to one sample, sequenced in a study of blood T cell repertoires in COVID-19. TCRdb's table, derived via immunoSEQ multiplex PCR, lists solely in-frame clones and lacks some. The data show some 100,000 clones, roughly 89% seen once. The sample consisted of peripheral blood. Receptor source: a woman at least 80 years old with active COVID-19.

The chain employs TRBV28 and TRBJ2-1, with 8 positions matching TRBD2. Germline assignment: CDR1 MDHEN and CDR2 SYDVKM. V shed 6 bases and J 4 bases; nucleotides not matched to a gene: 17. The CDR3 has 18 residues. CDR3: CASSSFRTSQLTYNEQFF. CDR3 DNA sequence: TGTGCCAGCAGCTCATTTAGGACTAGCCAACTAACATACAATGAGCAGTTCTTC.

This clone was detected once. The chain carries TRBV2 and TRBJ2-5, with D possibly TRBD2 on 5 matching bases. The CDR3 contains 12 residues. The V gene's germline CDR1 is SNHLY and CDR2 FYNNEI. Trimming left V 7 bases short and J 3 bases short, with 9 bases between. The CDR3 loop is CASTRAEETQYF. The DNA of the CDR3 is TGTGCCAGCACGAGGGCTGAAGAGACCCAGTACTTC.

The chain recombines TRBV4-3 with TRBJ2-7; D may be TRBD2 (6 bases). There are 15 residues in the CDR3. The germline V gene has CDR1 LGHNA and CDR2 YSLEER. V lost 2 bases, J lost 1 base, and 12 bases lay in between. The CDR3 loop is CASSQMVGGSYEQYF. The CDR3 nucleotides read TGCGCCAGCAGCCAAATGGTTGGAGGGTCCTACGAGCAGTACTTC.

This chain links TRBV9 with TRBJ2-1, with 11 bases lining up with TRBD2. This CDR3 is built from 18 residues. V shed 3 bases, J shed 0 bases, and the junction held 8 bases outside the gene matches. CDR1 and CDR2 (germline): SGDLS, YYNGEE. The CDR3 bases are TGTGCCAGCAGCGCCACAATAGCGGGAGGGCTCTCCTACAATGAGCAGTTCTTC. This codes for CASSATIAGGLSYNEQFF.

The genes are TRBV6-5 and TRBJ2-6; D might be TRBD1 (5 bases). This CDR3 is 15 amino acids long. V gave up 6 bases and J gave up 3 bases, with 12 bases separating them. Germline lookup yields CDR1 MNHEY and CDR2 SVGAGI. In DNA form, the CDR3 reads TGTGCCAGCAGACAGGTCGTCCTTGGGGCCAACGTCCTGACTTTC. Translation: CASRQVVLGANVLTF.

The rearrangement uses TRBV7-2 and TRBJ2-7; 7 positions agree with TRBD2. V gave up 1 base and J gave up 9 bases; unmatched junction bases: 6. The CDR3 has 13 residues. Per germline, CDR1 SGHTA and CDR2 FQGNSA. The CDR3 DNA follows: TGTGCCAGCAGCTTAGGTCTAGGGGAGGGGCAGTACTTC. Translation: CASSLGLGEGQYF.

The rearrangement uses TRBV28 and TRBJ2-1; 11 nucleotides line up with TRBD2. V trimming: 5 bases; J trimming: 0 bases; junction bases outside the gene matches: 3. The CDR3 is made up of 16 amino acids. The germline gives CDR1 MDHEN, CDR2 SYDVKM. This chain's CDR3 is CASSGTSGNSYNEQFF. For the CDR3, the DNA is TGTGCCAGCAGTGGGACTAGCGGAAACTCCTACAATGAGCAGTTCTTC.

The V gene is TRBV5-1, the J gene TRBJ1-1; D is ambiguous. CDR3 length: 15 amino acids. V lost 4 bases and J 1 base, leaving 14 bases between the germline ends. Looked up from germline, CDR1 is SGHRS and CDR2 is YFSETQ. The CDR3: CASSPTTPSNTEAFF. CDR3 DNA: TGCGCCAGCAGCCCGACGACACCTTCGAACACTGAAGCTTTCTTT. The variable domain in full, completed from reference TRBV5-1 and TRBJ1-1, reads KAGVTQTPRYLIKTRGQQVTLSCSPISGHRSVSWYQQTPGQGLQFLFEYFSETQRNKGNFPGRFSGRQFSNSRSEMNVSTLELGDSALYLCASSPTTPSNTEAFFGQGTRLTVV.

This chain joins TRBV19 and TRBJ2-2, with 8 bases fitting TRBD1. V dropped 7 bases and J dropped 3; count of bases not matched to a gene: 4. Germline lookup yields CDR1 LNHDA and CDR2 SQIVND (reference sequence). CDR3 length: 14 amino acids. This CDR3 is CASITTGDTGELFF. The CDR3 DNA reads as TGTGCCAGTATTACGACAGGGGACACCGGGGAGCTGTTTTTT.

J is TRBJ2-2 and V is TRBV13; TRBD1 matches at 8 bases. The length of the CDR3 is 16 residues. Losses at the gene ends were 0 bases for V and 4 bases for J; bases not matched to a gene: 4. Germline-derived CDR1 and CDR2 are PRHDT and FYEKMQ (reference sequence). For the CDR3, the DNA is TGTGCCAGCAGCTTAGGCCGGACAGGGAGCACCGGGGAGCTGTTTTTT. Translating gives CASSLGRTGSTGELFF.

This clone was observed a single time. The chain uses TRBV27 and TRBJ1-4; perhaps TRBD1 as D (6 bases). Trimming shortened V by 6 bases and J by 4 bases, and 12 bases separated the two germline ends. The CDR3 is 14 residues long. In germline, CDR1 is MNHEY, CDR2 SMNVEV (reference sequence). CDR3 sequence: CASSPDRHNEKLFF. The CDR3 DNA follows: TGTGCCAGCAGCCCTGACAGGCATAATGAAAAACTGTTTTTT.